This T cell receptor (beta chain) was documented in a study of blood T cells in healthy people across ages. Notes on the study in general: Estimated diversity that came from one million T cells was considered an underestimate. The study lacked donor CMV status, which possibly confounded expanded clonotype changes.

This clonotype was detected a few times. The antigen is undetermined. The CDR3 covers 15 residues. Per germline, CDR1 MDHEN and CDR2 SYDVKM. Between the trimmed V and J ends, which lost 7 bases and 4 bases, there was a span of 19 bases. A second PCR of about 7 to 11 cycles used a sample-barcoded 5' primer and a J-beta primer mix. TCRdb reanalysed the 5' RACE reads using MiXCR and keeps one entry per CDR3 protein. The sample consists of more than 650,000 distinct CDR3 sequences, 40% to 65% of them appearing once. This chain uses TRBV28 with TRBJ2-5, with a tentative D call TRBD1 (5 bases). The TCR sequence derives from an elderly man in good health. The sample comprised blood. The CDR3 loop reads CASTRLGVEVETQYF. The CDR3 nucleotides are TGTGCCAGCACAAGGTTAGGGGTCGAGGTAGAGACCCAGTACTTC.